The clone carrying this T cell receptor (beta chain) appeared a few times. This record comes from a study of T-cell reconstitution after alpha-beta-depleted transplantation in children. Preparing the TCRbeta library involved the use of unique molecular identifiers. TCRdb recomputed calls from the PCR reads with MiXCR, one row per CDR3 protein. Here the sample spans 170,000 or so distinct CDR3 sequences, about 6.3% being singletons. After removal of 10 bases from V and 6 bases from J, the junction contained 16 bases not matched to a gene. CDR3 size: 16 residues. Sample: PBMCs from the stem cell graft donor, taken from the stem cell graft. V gene TRBV12-3 or TRBV12-4 combines with J gene TRBJ2-2, with TRBD1 matching 8 bases. This clonotype was obtained from a human donor who donated a stem cell graft to a child with Wiskott-Aldrich syndrome. CDR3 residues: CATRAGGLSVPGELFF. For the CDR3, the DNA is TGTGCCACGAGGGCAGGGGGCCTTAGTGTCCCCGGGGAGCTGTTTTTT.